A single sample gave rise to the 28 T cell receptor beta chains below, sequenced in a study of shared clonotypes between healthy human individuals. CD45RO-negative CD8 cells positively selected for CCR7 made up the naive population, which excluded terminally differentiated effector memory CD45RA+ cells. Measured with immunoSEQ multiplex PCR; TCRdb has only the in-frame clones, and not every one. This sample has fewer than 1 million clones, with 95% to 97% found just once. The specimen sequenced was naive CD8+ T cells sorted from blood. These receptors were taken from a man aged 25 to 45 in good health.

This chain links TRBV5-6 with TRBJ2-7; D is unresolved. This CDR3 is 15 amino acids long. Germline loops: CDR1 SGHDT, CDR2 YYEEEE. V gave up 4 bases and J gave up 0 bases, with 14 bases separating them. The CDR3 DNA reads TGTGCCAGCAGCCTTCGGAACCACCTCTCCTACGAGCAGTACTTC. Encoded protein: CASSLRNHLSYEQYF.

This clone has more than one count but fewer than ten. This sequence joins TRBV2 and TRBJ1-4, with TRBD1 as a possible D gene (5 bases). V shed 10 bases and J shed 3 bases, with 9 bases lying between them. Per germline, CDR1 SNHLY and CDR2 FYNNEI. The CDR3 length is 12 residues. DNA of the CDR3: TGTGCCACCAGGGCCTCTAATGAAAAACTGTTTTTT. Encoded protein: CATRASNEKLFF. Based on the CDR3 plus reference TRBV2 and TRBJ1-4, the full variable domain is EPEVTQTPSHQVTQMGQEVILRCVPISNHLYFYWYRQILGQKVEFLVSFYNNEISEKSEIFDDQFSVERPDGSNFTLKIRSTKLEDSAMYFCATRASNEKLFFGSGTQLSVL.

In this sample, this clone turned up once. The V gene is TRBV7-9, the J gene TRBJ2-3; possibly TRBD1 for D (5 bases). V gave up 4 bases and J gave up 2 bases, with 10 bases separating them. This CDR3 is 14 amino acids long. Per the germline V gene, CDR1 is SEHNR and CDR2 is FQNEAQ (reference sequence). Here the CDR3 DNA reads TGTGCCAGCAGCTCTAAGACAGTCACAGATACGCAGTATTTT. Its protein product is CASSSKTVTDTQYF.

The genes are TRBV27 and TRBJ1-1; D is undetermined. Germline loops: CDR1 MNHEY, CDR2 SMNVEV (reference sequence). The CDR3 runs to 13 residues. Trimming left V 1 base short and J 5 bases short, with 8 bases between. The CDR3 here is CASSLWSGTEAFF. CDR3 nucleotides: TGTGCCAGCAGTTTATGGTCGGGGACTGAAGCTTTCTTT.

The chain has TRBV9 and TRBJ2-5; weak D call: TRBD2 (5 bases). The length of the CDR3 is 14 residues. Per germline, CDR1 SGDLS and CDR2 YYNGEE. The V and J ends lost 3 bases and 7 bases respectively, with 16 bases between them. The CDR3 protein is CASSDPTGMATQYF. CDR3 sequence (DNA): TGTGCCAGCAGCGACCCCACGGGGATGGCGACCCAGTACTTC.

The CDR3 reads CASSMGRLYEQYF. The CDR3 nucleotides read TGTGCCAGCAGTATGGGACGGCTCTACGAGCAGTACTTC. The chain recombines TRBV27 with TRBJ2-7, with D perhaps matching TRBD1 or TRBD2 (5 bases each). This CDR3 has 13 residues. Germline V gene data show CDR1 as MNHEY and CDR2 as SMNVEV (reference sequence). V gave up 5 bases and J gave up 3 bases, with 11 bases separating them.

The J gene is TRBJ1-5, the V gene TRBV9; the D gene is possibly TRBD1 (5 bases). The CDR3 length is 14 residues. V shed 3 bases and J shed 7 bases, with 14 bases lying between them. CDR1 and CDR2 (germline): SGDLS, YYNGEE. CDR3 residues: CASSADSFGQPQHF. The CDR3 DNA sequence: TGTGCCAGCAGCGCTGACAGTTTCGGGCAGCCCCAGCATTTT. Full variable domain (missing parts from reference TRBV9 and TRBJ1-5): DSGVTQTPKHLITATGQRVTLRCSPRSGDLSVYWYQQSLDQGLQFLIQYYNGEERAKGNILERFSAQQFPDLHSELNLSSLELGDSALYFCASSADSFGQPQHFGDGTRLSIL.

The chain has TRBV29-1 and TRBJ2-5; 10 nucleotides agree with TRBD1. V trimming: 4 bases; J trimming: 13 bases; junction bases outside the gene matches: 3. Germline V lookup: CDR1 SQVTM, CDR2 ANQGSEA. The CDR3 runs to 10 residues. In DNA, the CDR3 is TGCAGCGTTGGTCGGGACAGGGGGTACTTC. It is translated as CSVGRDRGYF.

This chain joins TRBV11-2 and TRBJ2-1; D is possibly TRBD2 (5 bases). V was pared by 1 base and J by 6 bases, with 19 bases between. Per the germline V gene, CDR1 is SGHAT and CDR2 is FQNNGV. The CDR3 totals 17 residues. The DNA of the CDR3 is TGTGCCAGCAGCTTAGGGCGGGTAGGGTCGTTCGCCAATGAGCAGTTCTTC. Translated, it gives CASSLGRVGSFANEQFF.

V and J are TRBV7-8 and TRBJ2-7; 12 bases fit TRBD2. CDR1 and CDR2 (germline): SGHVS, FQNEAQ. V dropped 1 base and J dropped 3; count of bases not matched to a gene: 13. The CDR3 totals 19 residues. As DNA, the CDR3 is TGTGCCAGCAGCTTAGAGGGGGGACTAGCGGGTTTCATAAGCTACGAGCAGTACTTC. As protein: CASSLEGGLAGFISYEQYF.

The chain joins TRBV6-1 to TRBJ1-5; TRBD1 agrees at 8 bases. After removal of 2 bases from V and 0 bases from J, the junction contained 15 bases not matched to a gene. The V gene's germline CDR1 is MNHNS and CDR2 SASEGT. The CDR3 is 20 amino acids. The CDR3 spells CASSEHPGGLRLDSNQPQHF. CDR3 in DNA: TGTGCCAGCAGTGAACACCCAGGGGGCCTACGGTTAGATAGCAATCAGCCCCAGCATTTT.

The V call is TRBV9, the J call TRBJ1-2; D unresolved. This CDR3 region has 13 residues. V lost 3 bases and J lost 1, with 7 bases in between. CDR1 SGDLS and CDR2 YYNGEE come from the germline V gene. The CDR3 coding sequence is TGTGCCAGCAGCGGGGCGATTAACTATGGCTACACCTTC. As protein: CASSGAINYGYTF.

This clone was recorded once. The V call is TRBV7-9, the J call TRBJ1-5; TRBD1 is a possible D gene (6 bases). V gave up 4 bases and J gave up 0 bases, with 16 bases separating them. The CDR3 is 17 residues long. CDR1 SEHNR and CDR2 FQNEAQ come from the germline V gene (reference sequence). CDR3 sequence: CASSWNPGHPSNQPQHF. The CDR3 DNA reads as TGTGCCAGCAGCTGGAACCCGGGACATCCTAGCAATCAGCCCCAGCATTTT.

V gene TRBV4-1 combines with J gene TRBJ2-3; possible D gene TRBD2, 6 bases. The length of the CDR3 is 15 residues. Germline loops: CDR1 MGHRA, CDR2 YSYEKL. V was pared by 8 bases and J by 6 bases, with 21 bases between. The CDR3 reads CASSPLALPGDTQYF. DNA of the CDR3: TGCGCCAGCTCCCCTCTAGCGCTCCCAGGGGATACGCAGTATTTT.

Remarks on this clone: This specimen includes other DNA sequences encoding the same CDR3. The chain has TRBV7-8 and TRBJ2-1; TRBD2 matches at 11 bases. From germline, CDR1 is SGHVS and CDR2 FQNEAQ. The CDR3 loop spans 15 amino acids. With V trimmed by 5 bases and J by 2 bases, 2 bases remained unmatched. The CDR3, as DNA: TGTGCCAGCAGCCAACTAGCGGGAGCCTACAATGAGCAGTTCTTC. Translating it yields CASSQLAGAYNEQFF.

The V call is TRBV5-5, the J call TRBJ2-7; no clear D. The ends were cut back, 4 bases at V and 5 bases at J, with 10 bases in the middle. The CDR3 has 12 residues. The germline V gene encodes CDR1 SGHKS and CDR2 YYEKEE (reference sequence). The CDR3 DNA reads as TGTGCCAGCAGCACCTGGGATAACGAGCAGTACTTC. Amino acids: CASSTWDNEQYF.

J is TRBJ2-3 and V is TRBV27, with D uncertain. This CDR3 comprises 13 residues. Germline CDR1 MNHEY, CDR2 SMNVEV (reference sequence). With 7 bases removed from V and 4 bases from J, the gap between germline ends came to 12 bases. The DNA of the CDR3 is TGTGCCAGCACCCCCGGATGGGCAGATACGCAGTATTTT. It encodes CASTPGWADTQYF.

This clone appeared a single time. The CDR3 protein is CASTSGTAPDTQYF. In nucleotides, the CDR3 is TGTGCCAGCACATCCGGGACAGCCCCAGATACGCAGTATTTT. The rearrangement uses TRBV2 and TRBJ2-3; TRBD1 agrees at 7 bases. This CDR3 contains 14 residues. Germline CDR1 reads SNHLY; CDR2 reads FYNNEI. J lost 4 bases, V lost 7 bases, and 8 bases had no gene match.

V usage is TRBV5-6 and J usage is TRBJ2-7; tentative D call: TRBD1 (5 bases). Trimming took 3 bases from V and 3 from J, leaving 25 bases between them. The germline V gene has CDR1 SGHDT and CDR2 YYEEEE. This CDR3 has 18 residues. The CDR3 sequence is CASSSIQGTHRNYYEQYF. The CDR3 DNA sequence: TGTGCCAGCAGCTCGATTCAGGGAACCCACAGAAACTACTACGAGCAGTACTTC.

V gene TRBV9 combines with J gene TRBJ2-1; D is ambiguous. Germline CDR1 is SGDLS and CDR2 is YYNGEE. CDR3 length: 12 residues. V shed 0 bases and J shed 5 bases, with 3 bases lying between them. The CDR3 sequence is CASSVENNEQFF. CDR3 nucleotide sequence: TGTGCCAGCAGCGTAGAAAACAATGAGCAGTTCTTC.

CDR3 sequence: CASSHRDGSTDTQYF. CDR3 DNA: TGTGCCAGCAGTCACCGGGACGGTAGCACAGATACGCAGTATTTT. The J gene is TRBJ2-3, the V gene TRBV27; the D gene could be TRBD1 or TRBD2 (5 bases each). Germline values: CDR1 MNHEY, CDR2 SMNVEV (reference sequence). Trimming removed 5 bases at V and 0 bases at J, with 12 bases between. The length of the CDR3 is 15 residues.

The rearrangement uses TRBV19 and TRBJ1-5, with 8 bases lining up with TRBD1. CDR3 length equals 16 residues. In germline, CDR1 is LNHDA, CDR2 SQIVND (reference sequence). V gave up 6 bases and J gave up 3 bases; unmatched junction bases: 10. Written as DNA, the CDR3 is TGTGCCAGTAGACCCGGGACAGGTTTGAACAATCAGCCCCAGCATTTT. Its translation is CASRPGTGLNNQPQHF.

The CDR3 nucleotides are TGTGCCAGCAGTTACTCGGCGGGAGGCCCTCATGGGACCCAGTACTTC. Residues: CASSYSAGGPHGTQYF. The chain links TRBV6-5 to TRBJ2-5; TRBD2 agrees at 8 bases. The V segment lost 0 bases and the J segment 7 bases; nucleotides outside the gene matches: 10. Germline CDR1 is MNHEY and CDR2 is SVGAGI. This CDR3 spans 16 amino acids.

This clone showed up just once. The chain has TRBV7-9 and TRBJ2-7; the match to TRBD2 covers 10 bases. The V gene end was trimmed by 6 bases and the J gene end by 2 bases; junction bases not matched to a gene: 7. The CDR3 is 15 residues long. Germline V gives CDR1 SEHNR, CDR2 FQNEAQ (reference sequence). The CDR3 region has the DNA TGTGCCAGCAGTTCCGCTAGCGGGAGTCCCTACGAGCAGTACTTC. Translating gives CASSSASGSPYEQYF.

The chain is built from TRBV27 and TRBJ1-2; TRBD1 aligns across 10 bases. Per germline, CDR1 MNHEY and CDR2 SMNVEV (reference sequence). This CDR3 spans 14 amino acids. The V segment lost 4 bases and the J segment 4 bases; nucleotides outside the gene matches: 3. In DNA, the CDR3 is TGTGCCAGCAGTTCGGGACAGGGGCCCTATGGCTACACCTTC. Amino acids: CASSSGQGPYGYTF.

This rearrangement joins TRBV7-6 to TRBJ2-7; 8 nucleotides agree with TRBD2. The V and J ends lost 1 base and 1 base, in that order; junction bases with no gene match: 3. Germline CDR1 is SGHVS and CDR2 is FNYEAQ. The CDR3 length is 15 residues. CDR3 sequence reads: CASSLGLAGSYEQYF. Here the CDR3 DNA reads TGTGCCAGCAGCTTAGGGTTAGCGGGATCCTACGAGCAGTACTTC.

The chain has TRBV7-5 and TRBJ1-3. TRBV7-5 is classified as a pseudogene. The CDR3 runs to 14 residues. In nucleotides, the CDR3 is TGTGTCAGAAGCTTAGGCCCTTGTCTAAACACCATATATTTT. Translated, it gives CVRSLGPCLNTIYF.

This chain connects TRBV5-1 to TRBJ2-3, with 13 bases matching TRBD2. Per germline, CDR1 SGHRS and CDR2 YFSETQ. There are 16 residues in the CDR3. V was clipped by 4 bases and J by 5 bases; unmatched bases: 7. The CDR3 region has the DNA TGCGCCAGCAGCCCCGGACTAGCGGGAGTTGGAGATACGCAGTATTTT. Protein product: CASSPGLAGVGDTQYF.